This is a list of T cell receptor beta chains from one sample in a study of T cell repertoires in cytomegalovirus infection. The antigens of these receptors remain unknown. TCRdb re-derived calls from the reads in MiXCR, one entry per CDR3 protein. The table includes 100,000 to 150,000 distinct CDR3 sequences, roughly a quarter detected once. Input material: PBMCs, sequenced either directly or after in vitro stimulation (not recorded which). Receptors were obtained from a human donor in good health (CMV status not recorded). Some clones in this sample may be carry-over from other donors' samples. Each CDR3 is given with its conserved first and last residue. A D gene is named only where the DNA matches it firmly. Clone size is shown for a subset of rows, as once, few, many or a class of expanded clone.

DNA: TGTGCCAGCAGCTGGAGACTAGCGGCCAATGAGCAGTTCTTC
CDR3: CASSWRLAANEQFF
D: TRBD2
V: TRBV7-9
J: TRBJ2-1
size: -

DNA: TGTGCCAGCAGCTTGTCTAGGACCCAAGAGACCCAGTACTTC
CDR3: CASSLSRTQETQYF
D: -
V: TRBV7-2
J: TRBJ2-5
size: many

DNA: TGTGCCAGTGCCGGACAGTACACTAATGAAAAACTGTTTTTT
CDR3: CASAGQYTNEKLFF
D: -
V: TRBV19
J: TRBJ1-4
size: -

DNA: -
CDR3: CASSSSVGFVGGYTF
D: -
V: TRBV6-1
J: TRBJ1-2
size: -

DNA: TGTGCCAGCAGACAACCTCCCCCCCGAGGAGGCTACACCTTC
CDR3: CASRQPPPRGGYTF
D: -
V: TRBV7-2
J: TRBJ1-2
size: many

DNA: TGTGCCAGCAGCTTGGAAAGGGCCTATGGCTACACCTTC
CDR3: CASSLERAYGYTF
D: -
V: TRBV5-6
J: TRBJ1-2
size: few

DNA: TGTGCCAGCAGCCCTTTTACGAACACCGGGGAGCTGTTTTTT
CDR3: CASSPFTNTGELFF
D: -
V: TRBV7-9
J: TRBJ2-2
size: few

DNA: TGTGCCAGCAGCTTGGGGATCCGAAATCCCCAGCATTTT
CDR3: CASSLGIRNPQHF
D: -
V: TRBV7-9
J: TRBJ1-5
size: large

DNA: TGCAGCGTTTCCGGGAGTGGGACTGAAAAACTGTTTTTT
CDR3: CSVSGSGTEKLFF
D: -
V: TRBV29-1
J: TRBJ1-4
size: -

DNA: TGTGCCACCAGCAAGCATCGACAGGCTAACTATGGCTACACCTTC
CDR3: CATSKHRQANYGYTF
D: -
V: TRBV15
J: TRBJ1-2
size: once

DNA: TGTGCCAGCAGCCAACCATCGGGACCCACAGATACGCAGTATTTT
CDR3: CASSQPSGPTDTQYF
D: -
V: TRBV4-1
J: TRBJ2-3
size: few

DNA: TGTGCCAGCAGTCACCGGGCCCGGGATGAGCAGTTCTTC
CDR3: CASSHRARDEQFF
D: -
V: TRBV6-8
J: TRBJ2-1
size: few

DNA: TGTGCCAGCAGCTATACGCAAACCTTTTACCCGGGGTTGAACACTGAAGCTTTCTTT
CDR3: CASSYTQTFYPGLNTEAFF
D: -
V: TRBV11-2
J: TRBJ1-1
size: -

DNA: TGTGCCAGCAGCGTAGGAGGGCCCGAGACCCAGTACTTC
CDR3: CASSVGGPETQYF
D: -
V: TRBV9
J: TRBJ2-5
size: many

DNA: TGCGCCAGCAGCCAGGGGCAGCCTAGAAGCCTTTATGAGCAGTTCTTC
CDR3: CASSQGQPRSLYEQFF
D: -
V: TRBV5-1
J: TRBJ2-1
size: few

DNA: TGTGCCAGTAGTACCTGGGACAGGTCCTACGAGCAGTACTTC
CDR3: CASSTWDRSYEQYF
D: TRBD1
V: TRBV19
J: TRBJ2-7
size: few

DNA: TGTGCCAGCAGCCTTGATTTGCAGCAGTTCTTC
CDR3: CASSLDLQQFF
D: -
V: TRBV5-4
J: TRBJ2-1
size: few

DNA: TGTGCCAGCAGTGAATTTAGCACCGGGGAGCTGTTTTTT
CDR3: CASSEFSTGELFF
D: -
V: TRBV6-4
J: TRBJ2-2
size: few

DNA: TGTGCCAGCAGTCGTGGACAGGTCTATGGCTACACCTTC
CDR3: CASSRGQVYGYTF
D: TRBD1
V: TRBV12-3/TRBV12-4
J: TRBJ1-2
size: few

DNA: TGTGCCAGCAGCGCAAACCGGGCCCCGAGAGGCACAGATACGCAGTATTTT
CDR3: CASSANRAPRGTDTQYF
D: -
V: TRBV7-9
J: TRBJ2-3
size: many

DNA: TGTGCCAGCGGGCGGGGGCCGGACACCTACGAGCAGTACTTC
CDR3: CASGRGPDTYEQYF
D: -
V: TRBV6-5
J: TRBJ2-7
size: -

DNA: TGTGCCAGCAGCTTAGATAACAATGAGCAGTTCTTC
CDR3: CASSLDNNEQFF
D: -
V: TRBV7-2
J: TRBJ2-1
size: -

DNA: TGTGCCAGCAGCCCCCGGATGGTGGGGTGGAACGGGGAGCTGTTTTTT
CDR3: CASSPRMVGWNGELFF
D: -
V: TRBV7-2
J: TRBJ2-2
size: many

DNA: TGTGCCAGCAGCCAGGCTTCTGACAGGATTGAAGCTTTCTTT
CDR3: CASSQASDRIEAFF
D: -
V: TRBV14
J: TRBJ1-1
size: many

DNA: TGTGCCAGCAGCCGGACAGCCCATGAGCAGTTCTTC
CDR3: CASSRTAHEQFF
D: -
V: TRBV7-9
J: TRBJ2-1
size: few

DNA: TGCGCCAGCAGCCAATTGTTAGAGGGCCTCGGGTATGGCTACACCTTC
CDR3: CASSQLLEGLGYGYTF
D: -
V: TRBV4-1
J: TRBJ1-2
size: -

DNA: TGTGCCAGCAGCTTAGGGCACAGGGTGGCAACTGAAGCTTTCTTT
CDR3: CASSLGHRVATEAFF
D: -
V: TRBV7-2
J: TRBJ1-1
size: many

DNA: TGTGCCAGCAGCTCCCCCATCGACAATGAGCAGTTCTTC
CDR3: CASSSPIDNEQFF
D: -
V: TRBV5-4
J: TRBJ2-1
size: -

DNA: TGTGCCAGCAGTGATTTCTCCACAGGGACCCTCTCCTACGAGCAGTACTTC
CDR3: CASSDFSTGTLSYEQYF
D: -
V: TRBV2
J: TRBJ2-7
size: few

DNA: TGCGCCAGCAGCTTAACCCCGGGAAACCTCAACTATGGCTACACCTTC
CDR3: CASSLTPGNLNYGYTF
D: -
V: TRBV5-1
J: TRBJ1-2
size: few

DNA: TGTGCCAGCAGAGCAGGGGGCCCGACGGAGGTCTATGGCTACACCTTC
CDR3: CASRAGGPTEVYGYTF
D: TRBD1
V: TRBV28
J: TRBJ1-2
size: -

DNA: TGCAGTGCCCCGGGCAGGGCTGAAGCTTTCTTT
CDR3: CSAPGRAEAFF
D: -
V: TRBV20-1
J: TRBJ1-1
size: few

DNA: TGTGCCAGCAGTTTAAGGGGCAGGGCCACTGAAGCTTTCTTT
CDR3: CASSLRGRATEAFF
D: -
V: TRBV28
J: TRBJ1-1
size: few

DNA: TGCAGCGTTGTGGCAGGAGGAAACTATGGCTACACCTTC
CDR3: CSVVAGGNYGYTF
D: -
V: TRBV29-1
J: TRBJ1-2
size: few

DNA: TGTGCCAGCAGTCCTCTAGGGACAGGGGGAACATACGAGCAGTACTTC
CDR3: CASSPLGTGGTYEQYF
D: TRBD1
V: TRBV28
J: TRBJ2-7
size: few

DNA: TGTGCCAGCAGTTACACTAGCGGGAGTTACGAGCAGTACTTC
CDR3: CASSYTSGSYEQYF
D: TRBD2
V: TRBV6-2/TRBV6-3
J: TRBJ2-7
size: few

DNA: TGTGCCAGCAGCCTCTCCCGGGGGGCGCATGGCTACACCTTC
CDR3: CASSLSRGAHGYTF
D: -
V: TRBV7-2
J: TRBJ1-2
size: few

DNA: TGTGCCAGCACCAAGGGACAGGGGGTTTCGAATGAGCAGTTCTTC
CDR3: CASTKGQGVSNEQFF
D: TRBD1
V: TRBV5-5
J: TRBJ2-1
size: -

DNA: TGTGCCTGGAGTGGACTAGCGGGTACTTTACTCGGGGAGCTGTTTTTT
CDR3: CAWSGLAGTLLGELFF
D: TRBD2
V: TRBV30
J: TRBJ2-2
size: few

DNA: TGTGCCTGGAGCCGGCGGGAGAGAGATACGCAGTATTTT
CDR3: CAWSRRERDTQYF
D: TRBD2
V: TRBV30
J: TRBJ2-3
size: -

DNA: TGTGCCAGCAGCGCGAGCGGGAGTCGGGAGACCCAGTACTTC
CDR3: CASSASGSRETQYF
D: TRBD2
V: TRBV9
J: TRBJ2-5
size: few

DNA: TGTGCCAGCAGTCCCTGGGGGCACTTGAACACTGAAGCTTTCTTT
CDR3: CASSPWGHLNTEAFF
D: -
V: TRBV27
J: TRBJ1-1
size: many

DNA: TGTGCCAGTAGACCGGGACTAGGGGGGAGAGGGACCCAGTACTTC
CDR3: CASRPGLGGRGTQYF
D: TRBD2
V: TRBV19
J: TRBJ2-5
size: few

DNA: TGCAGTGCTAGAAGAGTAGGGCCTAACACTGAAGCTTTCTTT
CDR3: CSARRVGPNTEAFF
D: -
V: TRBV20-1
J: TRBJ1-1
size: few

DNA: TGTGCCAGCAGTTTAGAGGACAGGGGTCCGCAGTATTTT
CDR3: CASSLEDRGPQYF
D: TRBD1
V: TRBV12-3/TRBV12-4
J: TRBJ2-3
size: few

DNA: TGCAGCGTTGCCGGCACAGGCGCGAACACCGGGGAGCTGTTTTTT
CDR3: CSVAGTGANTGELFF
D: -
V: TRBV29-1
J: TRBJ2-2
size: -

DNA: TGTGCCAGCAGCACTAGCGGGAGCTCCTACGAGCAGTACTTC
CDR3: CASSTSGSSYEQYF
D: TRBD2
V: TRBV7-3
J: TRBJ2-7
size: many

DNA: TGTGCCAGTAGTAGGGCGGCGGAGAACACTGAAGCTTTCTTT
CDR3: CASSRAAENTEAFF
D: -
V: TRBV19
J: TRBJ1-1
size: -

DNA: TGTGCCAGCAGCCCTACACTTATATGGACAGGGGGCACTGAGCAGTTCTTC
CDR3: CASSPTLIWTGGTEQFF
D: TRBD1
V: TRBV7-2
J: TRBJ2-1
size: many

DNA: TGTGCCAGCAGTTTTAGAGGGTCCTCACCCCTCCACTTT
CDR3: CASSFRGSSPLHF
D: -
V: TRBV12-3/TRBV12-4
J: TRBJ1-6
size: -

DNA: TGTGCCAGCAGTCCTGACGGGGGGCCAGGAAACACCATATATTTT
CDR3: CASSPDGGPGNTIYF
D: -
V: TRBV12-3/TRBV12-4
J: TRBJ1-3
size: few

DNA: TGTGCCAGCAGCCGAGGACTAGCGGGTATATATGGTGAGCAGTTCTTC
CDR3: CASSRGLAGIYGEQFF
D: TRBD2
V: TRBV7-7
J: TRBJ2-1
size: -

DNA: TGTGCCAGCAGCCTCTTGATGACGGCGTTGAACACTGAAGCTTTCTTT
CDR3: CASSLLMTALNTEAFF
D: -
V: TRBV14
J: TRBJ1-1
size: many

DNA: TGTGCCAGCAGCTACGGGACTTTCCAAGAGACCCAGTACTTC
CDR3: CASSYGTFQETQYF
D: -
V: TRBV5-5
J: TRBJ2-5
size: few